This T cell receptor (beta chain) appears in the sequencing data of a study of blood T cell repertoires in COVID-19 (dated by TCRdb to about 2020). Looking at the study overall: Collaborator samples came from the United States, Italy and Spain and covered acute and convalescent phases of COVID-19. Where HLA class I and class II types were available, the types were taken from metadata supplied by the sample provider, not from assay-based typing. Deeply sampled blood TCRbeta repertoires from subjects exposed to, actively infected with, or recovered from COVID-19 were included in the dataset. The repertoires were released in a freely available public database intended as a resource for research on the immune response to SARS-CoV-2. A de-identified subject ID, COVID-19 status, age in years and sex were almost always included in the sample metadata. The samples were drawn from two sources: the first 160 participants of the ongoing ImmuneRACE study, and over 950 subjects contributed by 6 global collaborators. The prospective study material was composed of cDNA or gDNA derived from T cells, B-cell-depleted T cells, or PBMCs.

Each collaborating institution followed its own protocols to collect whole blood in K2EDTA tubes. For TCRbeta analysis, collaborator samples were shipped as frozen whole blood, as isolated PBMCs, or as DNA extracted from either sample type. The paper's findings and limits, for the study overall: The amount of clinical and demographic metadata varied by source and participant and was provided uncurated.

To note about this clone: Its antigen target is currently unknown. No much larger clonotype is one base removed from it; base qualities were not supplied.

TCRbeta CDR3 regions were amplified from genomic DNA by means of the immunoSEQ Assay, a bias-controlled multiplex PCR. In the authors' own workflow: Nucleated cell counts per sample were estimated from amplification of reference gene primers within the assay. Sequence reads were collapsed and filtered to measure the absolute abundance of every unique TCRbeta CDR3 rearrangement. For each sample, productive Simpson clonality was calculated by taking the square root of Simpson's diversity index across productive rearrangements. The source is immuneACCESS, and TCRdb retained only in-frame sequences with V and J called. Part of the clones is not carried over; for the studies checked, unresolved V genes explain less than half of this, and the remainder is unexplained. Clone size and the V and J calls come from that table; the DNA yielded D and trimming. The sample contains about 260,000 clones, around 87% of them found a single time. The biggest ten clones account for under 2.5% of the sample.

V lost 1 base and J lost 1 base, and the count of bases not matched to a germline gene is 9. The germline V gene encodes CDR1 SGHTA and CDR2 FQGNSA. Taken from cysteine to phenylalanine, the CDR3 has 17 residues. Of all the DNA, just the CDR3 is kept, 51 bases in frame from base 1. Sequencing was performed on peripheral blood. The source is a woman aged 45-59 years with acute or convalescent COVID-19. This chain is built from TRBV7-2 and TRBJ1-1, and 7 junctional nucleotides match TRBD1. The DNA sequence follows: TGTGCCAGCAGCTTAGATGGCAGGGGGTCAACGAACACTGAAGCTTTCTTT. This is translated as CASSLDGRGSTNTEAFF.